The 23 T cell receptor beta chains below come from one sample, sequenced in a study of T cell repertoires in cytomegalovirus infection. Antigens of these TCRs are unknown. TCRdb recomputed calls from the reads with MiXCR, one row per CDR3 protein. In the table there are hundreds of thousands of distinct CDR3 sequences, 30% to 35% of which are singletons. The sample in question was cultured PBMCs, obtained from culture after CMV antigen stimulation. The receptors come from a human donor in good health (CMV status not recorded). Some clones in this sample may be carry-over from other donors' samples.

In its sample, this clonotype was seen a few times. V usage is TRBV4-3 and J usage is TRBJ1-5, with D unresolved. The length of the CDR3 is 15 residues. Trimming left V 2 bases short and J 4 bases short, with 12 bases between. CDR1 LGHNA and CDR2 YSLEER come from the germline V gene. The CDR3: CASSQTTDGNQPQHF. In DNA, the CDR3 is TGCGCCAGCAGCCAAACCACGGACGGGAATCAGCCCCAGCATTTT.

The CDR3 sequence: CASRGGEQFF. Here the CDR3 DNA reads TGTGCCAGTAGGGGAGGTGAGCAGTTCTTC. V gene TRBV19 combines with J gene TRBJ2-1, with a weak D call TRBD2 (6 bases). Germline lookup yields CDR1 LNHDA and CDR2 SQIVND (reference sequence). The V end lost 6 bases, the J end lost 9 bases, and 6 bases lay between the germline ends. This CDR3 has 10 amino acids. The variable domain in full, with the rest retrieved from reference TRBV19 and TRBJ2-1, is DGGITQSPKYLFRKEGQNVTLSCEQNLNHDAMYWYRQDPGQGLRLIYYSQIVNDFQKGDIAEGYSVSREKKESFPLTVTSAQKNPTAFYLCASRGGEQFFGPGTRLTVL.

The chain recombines TRBV20-1 with TRBJ1-4; D perhaps matches TRBD1 (5 bases). Germline V gene lookup returns CDR1 DFQATT and CDR2 SNEGSKA (reference sequence). V gave up 2 bases and J gave up 0 bases, with 10 bases separating them. The CDR3 sequence is 15 residues long. The CDR3 loop reads CSARPGGATNEKLFF. As DNA, the CDR3 is TGCAGTGCTAGACCCGGGGGTGCAACTAATGAAAAACTGTTTTTT.

The chain employs TRBV29-1 and TRBJ2-1, with 7 bases lining up with TRBD2. Per germline, CDR1 SQVTM and CDR2 ANQGSEA. Trimming cost V 6 bases and J 6 bases; bases outside gene matches: 8. The CDR3 covers 13 residues. The CDR3 reads CSVVREFVNEQFF. The CDR3 nucleotides read TGCAGCGTGGTGCGGGAGTTTGTCAATGAGCAGTTCTTC.

The rearrangement links TRBV5-4 to TRBJ1-3, with D uncertain. V lost 3 bases to trimming and J lost 0 bases, with 13 bases between them. Germline lookup yields CDR1 SGHNT and CDR2 YYREEE (reference sequence). This CDR3 is built from 16 residues. CDR3 sequence: CASSSDEVVSGNTIYF. Here the CDR3 DNA reads TGTGCCAGCAGCTCGGACGAGGTCGTCTCTGGAAACACCATATATTTT.

The CDR3 loop is CASSQAWGALRGANVLTF. DNA for the CDR3: TGCGCCAGCAGCCAAGCTTGGGGGGCGCTCCGTGGGGCCAACGTCCTGACTTTC. The chain carries TRBV4-3 and TRBJ2-6; D possibly uses TRBD1 or TRBD2 (6 bases each). The germline V and J ends were trimmed by 1 base and 3 bases, with 16 bases remaining between them. The CDR3 extends over 18 amino acids. Germline CDR1 LGHNA, CDR2 YSLEER.

This clonotype has at least ten counts. This rearrangement joins TRBV12-3 or TRBV12-4 to TRBJ2-7; a weak D match, TRBD1 (6 bases). This CDR3 has 14 amino acids. V dropped 0 bases and J dropped 2 bases, with 8 bases sitting between them. DNA of the CDR3: TGTGCCAGCAGTTTAGCGGGGGCACCCTACGAGCAGTACTTC. Protein sequence: CASSLAGAPYEQYF.

In this sample, this clonotype turned up a few times. The chain combines TRBV4-2 with TRBJ1-1; D uncertain. With 9 bases removed from V and 7 bases from J, the gap between germline ends came to 18 bases. Germline CDR1 reads LGHNA; CDR2 reads YNFKEQ. CDR3 length: 13 amino acids. The CDR3, as DNA: TGTGCCAGTTCCCCCTACGAGGGTATTGAAGCTTTCTTT. This translates into CASSPYEGIEAFF.

The J gene is TRBJ2-7, the V gene TRBV7-8; D is ambiguous. This CDR3 has 14 amino acids. With 0 bases removed from V and 9 bases from J, the gap between germline ends came to 15 bases. CDR1 is SGHVS, CDR2 FQNEAQ, per germline. Here the CDR3 DNA reads TGTGCCAGCAGCTTAGCGCAAGGGCTGGGCGTGCAGTACTTC. Amino acid sequence: CASSLAQGLGVQYF.

The chain joins TRBV24-1 to TRBJ2-2, with D possibly being TRBD1 or TRBD2 (6 bases each). The CDR3 is 15 amino acids. Trimming left V 6 bases short and J 7 bases short, with 17 bases between. Germline-derived CDR1 and CDR2 are KGHDR and SFDVKD. This CDR3 is CATSPGAPSGGELFF. In DNA form, the CDR3 reads TGTGCCACCAGTCCGGGGGCCCCTTCAGGCGGGGAGCTGTTTTTT.

The rearrangement links TRBV27 to TRBJ2-5, with no clear D. V was clipped by 6 bases and J by 7 bases, with 9 bases between them. CDR1 and CDR2 from the germline V gene are MNHEY and SMNVEV (reference sequence). The CDR3 extends over 11 amino acids. The CDR3 bases are TGTGCCAGCAGCAGTCTGGGGACCCAGTACTTC. Translation: CASSSLGTQYF.

This clonotype came up a few times. The junction does not match germline at one end; this may be a read error. The rearrangement joins TRBV20-1 to TRBJ2-5; D might be TRBD2 (6 bases). This CDR3 is built from 14 residues. Germline-derived CDR1 and CDR2 are DFQATT and SNEGSKA (reference sequence). This CDR3 is CSARGLGGRETQYF. The CDR3 bases are TGCAGTGCGAGAGGGCTGGGGGGACGAGAGACCCAGTACTTC.

This clonotype was counted once. The V call is TRBV6-1, the J call TRBJ2-7, with D tentatively TRBD1 or TRBD2 (5 bases each). Per the germline V gene, CDR1 is MNHNS and CDR2 is SASEGT. Deletions cut 7 bases from V and 2 bases from J, with 15 bases between. This CDR3 contains 14 residues. The CDR3 nucleotides are TGTGCCAGCACCCCCAGGGACGGAGCCTACGAGCAGTACTTC. Translated, it gives CASTPRDGAYEQYF.

The V call is TRBV7-2, the J call TRBJ2-1; 8 bases fit TRBD2. Germline assignment: CDR1 SGHTA and CDR2 FQGNSA. The CDR3 contains 15 residues. V was clipped by 1 base and J by 5 bases; unmatched bases: 4. In nucleotides, the CDR3 is TGTGCCAGCAGCTTAGGTAGCGGGGAAAACAATGAGCAGTTCTTC. Translating gives CASSLGSGENNEQFF.

This rearrangement joins TRBV6-1 to TRBJ2-7; 7 bases agree with TRBD2. The germline V gene encodes CDR1 MNHNS and CDR2 SASEGT. V lost 6 bases, J lost 0 bases, and 8 bases stayed unmatched. The CDR3 runs to 15 residues. The CDR3 sequence: CASSWSGVSSYEQYF. CDR3 in DNA: TGTGCCAGCAGCTGGAGCGGGGTTAGCTCCTACGAGCAGTACTTC.

V gene TRBV7-2 combines with J gene TRBJ2-5, with 7 positions matching TRBD1. Trimming cost V 3 bases and J 6 bases; bases outside gene matches: 7. Germline V gene data show CDR1 as SGHTA and CDR2 as FQGNSA. The CDR3 has 14 residues. CDR3 DNA: TGTGCCAGCAGCTTCCCCGACAGGGAAAAGACCCAGTACTTC. The encoded protein is CASSFPDREKTQYF.

This clonotype was detected a few times. The chain couples TRBV4-3 to TRBJ2-2, with 9 bases identical to TRBD2. The CDR3 runs 16 residues. The junction had 7 bases not matched to a gene; V was cut back by 5 bases and J by 3 bases. Looked up from germline, CDR1 is LGHNA and CDR2 is YSLEER. CDR3 region: CASSKAGGLDTGELFF. CDR3 nucleotide sequence: TGCGCCAGCAGCAAAGCGGGGGGTTTGGACACCGGGGAGCTGTTTTTT.

This clonotype has more than one count but fewer than ten. The J gene is TRBJ1-4, the V gene TRBV25-1; 7 positions match TRBD1. Per germline, CDR1 MGHDK and CDR2 SYGVNS. This CDR3 is 16 amino acids long. V shed 4 bases, J shed 7 bases, and the junction held 12 bases outside the gene matches. CDR3 nucleotide sequence: TGTGCCAGCAGTGCCCATTTACAGGGGCGCGGTGAAAAACTGTTTTTT. It encodes CASSAHLQGRGEKLFF.

This chain uses TRBV19 with TRBJ1-5; D ambiguous. The germline gives CDR1 LNHDA, CDR2 SQIVND (reference sequence). The CDR3 spans 13 residues. V was cut by 1 base and J by 5 bases, with 6 bases left in between. The CDR3 reads CASSIGPYQPQHF. In DNA form, the CDR3 reads TGTGCCAGTAGTATAGGCCCTTATCAGCCCCAGCATTTT.

CDR3 region: CASSYSYGTSYEQYF. The CDR3 DNA follows: TGTGCCAGCAGTTACTCGTATGGGACCTCCTACGAGCAGTACTTC. The J gene is TRBJ2-7, the V gene TRBV6-6; D could derive from TRBD1 or TRBD2 (5 bases each). The germline gives CDR1 MNHNY, CDR2 SVGAGI (reference sequence). The germline V and J ends were trimmed by 0 bases and 0 bases, with 9 bases remaining between them. This CDR3 contains 15 residues.

This clonotype was recorded once. The chain recombines TRBV19 with TRBJ1-1, with TRBD1 matching over 8 bases. V dropped 4 bases and J dropped 5; count of bases not matched to a gene: 12. The length of the CDR3 is 16 residues. Germline-derived CDR1 and CDR2 are LNHDA and SQIVND (reference sequence). The CDR3 DNA reads as TGTGCCAGTAGTAGTGGAGGGACAGGCGAGAGGACTGAAGCTTTCTTT. Its protein product is CASSSGGTGERTEAFF.

The chain recombines TRBV28 with TRBJ2-3; 8 positions agree with TRBD1. The CDR3 sequence is 14 residues long. The germline gives CDR1 MDHEN, CDR2 SYDVKM. With 10 bases clipped from V and 7 bases from J, the junction kept 13 bases outside the gene matches. CDR3 sequence: CATYRAGGAHTQYF. CDR3 DNA: TGTGCCACCTATAGGGCAGGGGGCGCGCATACGCAGTATTTT.

The rearrangement uses TRBV12-3 or TRBV12-4 and TRBJ2-3; D unresolved. The germline V and J ends were trimmed by 7 bases and 4 bases, with 12 bases remaining between them. The CDR3 contains 13 residues. The CDR3 nucleotides are TGTGCCAGCACGGCCTCCTCCCCAGATACGCAGTATTTT. Protein product: CASTASSPDTQYF.